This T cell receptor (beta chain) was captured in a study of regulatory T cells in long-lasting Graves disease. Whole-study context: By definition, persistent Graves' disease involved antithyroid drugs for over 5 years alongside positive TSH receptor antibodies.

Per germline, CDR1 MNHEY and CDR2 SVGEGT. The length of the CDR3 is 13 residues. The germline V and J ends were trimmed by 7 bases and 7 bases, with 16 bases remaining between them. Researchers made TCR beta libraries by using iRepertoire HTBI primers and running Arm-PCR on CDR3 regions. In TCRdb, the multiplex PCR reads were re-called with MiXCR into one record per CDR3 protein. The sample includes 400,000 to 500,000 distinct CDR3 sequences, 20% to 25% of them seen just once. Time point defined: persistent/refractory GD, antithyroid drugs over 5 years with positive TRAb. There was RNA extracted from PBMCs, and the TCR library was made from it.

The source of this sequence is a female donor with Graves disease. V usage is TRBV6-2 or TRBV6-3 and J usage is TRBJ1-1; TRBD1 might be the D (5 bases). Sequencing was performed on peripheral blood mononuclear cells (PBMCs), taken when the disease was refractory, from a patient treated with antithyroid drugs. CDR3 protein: CASMSGTDLEAFF. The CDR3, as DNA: TGTGCCAGCATGTCCGGGACGGATCTTGAAGCTTTCTTT.